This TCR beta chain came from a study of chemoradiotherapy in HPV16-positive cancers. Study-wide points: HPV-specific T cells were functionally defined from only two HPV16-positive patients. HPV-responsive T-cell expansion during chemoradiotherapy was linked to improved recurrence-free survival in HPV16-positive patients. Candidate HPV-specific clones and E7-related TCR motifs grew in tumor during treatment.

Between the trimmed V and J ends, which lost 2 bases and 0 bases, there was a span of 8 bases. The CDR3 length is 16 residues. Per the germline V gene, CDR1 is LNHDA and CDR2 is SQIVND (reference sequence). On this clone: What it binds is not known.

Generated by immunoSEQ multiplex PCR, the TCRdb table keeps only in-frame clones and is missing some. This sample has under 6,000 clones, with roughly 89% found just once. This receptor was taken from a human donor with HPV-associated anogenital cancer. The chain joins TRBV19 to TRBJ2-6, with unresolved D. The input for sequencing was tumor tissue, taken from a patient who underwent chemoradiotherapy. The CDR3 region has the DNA TGTGCCAGTAGTATATCAGGAAGCTCTGGGGCCAACGTCCTGACTTTC. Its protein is CASSISGSSGANVLTF.